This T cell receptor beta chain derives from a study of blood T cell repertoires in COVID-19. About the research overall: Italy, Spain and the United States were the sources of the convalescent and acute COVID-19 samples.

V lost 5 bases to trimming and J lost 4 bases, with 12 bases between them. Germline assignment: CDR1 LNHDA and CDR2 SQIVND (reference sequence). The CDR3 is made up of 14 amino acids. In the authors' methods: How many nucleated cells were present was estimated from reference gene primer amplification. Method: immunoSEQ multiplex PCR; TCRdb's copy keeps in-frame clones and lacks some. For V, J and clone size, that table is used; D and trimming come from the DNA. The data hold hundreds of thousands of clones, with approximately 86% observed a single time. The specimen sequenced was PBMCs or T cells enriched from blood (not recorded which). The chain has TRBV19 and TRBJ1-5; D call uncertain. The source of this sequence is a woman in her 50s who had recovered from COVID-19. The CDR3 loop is CASSVNAGNQPQHF. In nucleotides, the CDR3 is TGTGCCAGTAGTGTGAACGCGGGAAATCAGCCCCAGCATTTT. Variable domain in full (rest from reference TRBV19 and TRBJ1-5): DGGITQSPKYLFRKEGQNVTLSCEQNLNHDAMYWYRQDPGQGLRLIYYSQIVNDFQKGDIAEGYSVSREKKESFPLTVTSAQKNPTAFYLCASSVNAGNQPQHFGDGTRLSIL.